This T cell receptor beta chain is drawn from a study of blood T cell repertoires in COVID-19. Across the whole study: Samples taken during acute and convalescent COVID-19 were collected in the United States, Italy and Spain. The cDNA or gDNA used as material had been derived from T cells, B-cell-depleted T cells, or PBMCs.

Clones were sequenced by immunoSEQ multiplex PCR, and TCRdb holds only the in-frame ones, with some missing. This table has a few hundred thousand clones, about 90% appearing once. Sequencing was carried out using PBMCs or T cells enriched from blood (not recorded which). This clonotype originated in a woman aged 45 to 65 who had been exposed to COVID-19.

This CDR3 is CASSPRLRGEEKLFF. The CDR3 DNA reads as TGTGCCAGCAGTCCCAGGCTGCGGGGGGAGGAAAAACTGTTTTTT. The chain has TRBV7-2 and TRBJ1-4; a possible D gene is TRBD1 (5 bases). The CDR3 covers 15 residues. CDR1 is SGHTA and CDR2 is FQGNSA in the germline V gene. The V and J ends lost 6 bases and 8 bases respectively, with 19 bases between them.